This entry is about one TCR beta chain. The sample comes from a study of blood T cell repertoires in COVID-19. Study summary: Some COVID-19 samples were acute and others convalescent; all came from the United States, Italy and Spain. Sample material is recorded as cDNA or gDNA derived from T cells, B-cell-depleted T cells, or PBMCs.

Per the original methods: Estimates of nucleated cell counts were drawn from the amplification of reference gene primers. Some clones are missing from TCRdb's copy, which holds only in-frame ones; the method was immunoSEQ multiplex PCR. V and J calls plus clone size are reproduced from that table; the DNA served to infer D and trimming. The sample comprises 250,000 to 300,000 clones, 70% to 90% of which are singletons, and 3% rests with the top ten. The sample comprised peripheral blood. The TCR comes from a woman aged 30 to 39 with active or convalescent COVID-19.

The CDR3 nucleotides read TGTGCCAGCGGTGGAGGGCGTGCTGGTGAAAAACTGTTTTTT. Amino acids: CASGGGRAGEKLFF. The gene calls are TRBV9 and TRBJ1-4; D is undetermined. Germline-derived CDR1 and CDR2 are SGDLS and YYNGEE. There are 14 residues in the CDR3. V shed 7 bases and J shed 7 bases, with 17 bases lying between them.